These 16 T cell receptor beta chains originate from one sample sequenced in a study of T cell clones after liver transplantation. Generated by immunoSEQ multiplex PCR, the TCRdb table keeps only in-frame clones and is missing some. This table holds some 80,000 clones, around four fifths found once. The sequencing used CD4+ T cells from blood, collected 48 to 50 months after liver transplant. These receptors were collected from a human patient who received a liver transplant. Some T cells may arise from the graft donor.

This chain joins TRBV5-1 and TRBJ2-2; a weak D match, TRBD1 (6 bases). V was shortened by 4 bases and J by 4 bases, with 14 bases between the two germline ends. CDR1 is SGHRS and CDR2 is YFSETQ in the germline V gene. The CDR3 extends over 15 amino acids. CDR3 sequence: CASSEAAGVTGELFF. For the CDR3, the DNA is TGCGCCAGCAGCGAAGCGGCAGGGGTCACCGGGGAGCTGTTTTTT.

CDR3 residues: CASSLARGNTIYF. DNA for the CDR3: TGTGCCAGCAGCTTAGCGCGAGGAAACACCATATATTTT. The chain carries TRBV7-2 and TRBJ1-3; D ambiguous. The CDR3 consists of 13 residues. Trimming pared 0 bases from V and 4 bases from J, leaving 4 bases between. CDR1 and CDR2 from the germline V gene are SGHTA and FQGNSA.

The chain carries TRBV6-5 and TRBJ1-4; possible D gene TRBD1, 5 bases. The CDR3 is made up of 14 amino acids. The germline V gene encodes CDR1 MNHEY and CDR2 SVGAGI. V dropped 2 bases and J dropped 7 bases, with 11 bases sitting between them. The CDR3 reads CASSYEAGTEKLFF. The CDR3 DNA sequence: TGTGCCAGCAGTTACGAGGCAGGGACTGAAAAACTGTTTTTT.

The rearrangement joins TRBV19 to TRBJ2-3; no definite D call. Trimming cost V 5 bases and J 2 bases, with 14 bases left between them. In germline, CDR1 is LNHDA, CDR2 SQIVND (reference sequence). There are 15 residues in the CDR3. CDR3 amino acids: CASSPPTAPTDTQYF. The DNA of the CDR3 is TGTGCCAGTAGTCCTCCTACCGCTCCCACAGATACGCAGTATTTT.

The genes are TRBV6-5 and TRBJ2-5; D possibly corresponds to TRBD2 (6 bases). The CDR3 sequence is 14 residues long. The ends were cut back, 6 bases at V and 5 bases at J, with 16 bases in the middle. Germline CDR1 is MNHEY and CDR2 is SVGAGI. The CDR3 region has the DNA TGTGCCAGCAGGGGTGATCGGGGGTTGGAGACCCAGTACTTC. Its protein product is CASRGDRGLETQYF.

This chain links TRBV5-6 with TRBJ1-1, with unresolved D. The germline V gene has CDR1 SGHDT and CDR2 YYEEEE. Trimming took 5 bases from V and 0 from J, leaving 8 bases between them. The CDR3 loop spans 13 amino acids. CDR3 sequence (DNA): TGTGCCAGCAGAAGAAGACTGAACACTGAAGCTTTCTTT. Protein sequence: CASRRRLNTEAFF.

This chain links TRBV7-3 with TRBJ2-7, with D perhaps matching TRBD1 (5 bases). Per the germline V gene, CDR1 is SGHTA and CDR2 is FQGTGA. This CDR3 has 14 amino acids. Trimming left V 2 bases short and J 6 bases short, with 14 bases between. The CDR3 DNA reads TGTGCCAGCAGCTTAGTGGCCCAGGGCGGCGAGCAGTACTTC. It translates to CASSLVAQGGEQYF. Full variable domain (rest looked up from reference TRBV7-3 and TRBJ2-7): GAGVSQTPSNKVTEKGKYVELRCDPISGHTALYWYRQSLGQGPEFLIYFQGTGAADDSGLPNDRFFAVRPEGSVSTLKIQRTERGDSAVYLCASSLVAQGGEQYFGPGTRLTVT.

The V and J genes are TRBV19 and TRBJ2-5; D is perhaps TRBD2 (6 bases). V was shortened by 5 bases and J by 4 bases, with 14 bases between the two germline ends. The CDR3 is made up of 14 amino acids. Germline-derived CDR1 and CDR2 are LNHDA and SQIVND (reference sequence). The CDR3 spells CASSRRVRGETQYF. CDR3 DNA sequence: TGTGCCAGTAGTCGGAGGGTGCGGGGAGAGACCCAGTACTTC. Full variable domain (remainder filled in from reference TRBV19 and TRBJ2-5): DGGITQSPKYLFRKEGQNVTLSCEQNLNHDAMYWYRQDPGQGLRLIYYSQIVNDFQKGDIAEGYSVSREKKESFPLTVTSAQKNPTAFYLCASSRRVRGETQYFGPGTRLLVL.

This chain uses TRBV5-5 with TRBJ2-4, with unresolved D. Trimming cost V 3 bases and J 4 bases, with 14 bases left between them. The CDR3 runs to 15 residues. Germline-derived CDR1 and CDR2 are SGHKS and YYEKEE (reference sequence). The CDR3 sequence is CASSSLYDTKNIQYF. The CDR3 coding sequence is TGTGCCAGCAGCTCCCTATACGACACGAAAAACATTCAGTACTTC.

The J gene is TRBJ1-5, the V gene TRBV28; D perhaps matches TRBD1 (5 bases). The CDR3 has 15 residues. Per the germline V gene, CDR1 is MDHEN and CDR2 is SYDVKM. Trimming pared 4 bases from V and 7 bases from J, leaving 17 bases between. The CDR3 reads CASSSGYQGLQPQHF. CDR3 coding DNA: TGTGCCAGCAGTTCTGGATACCAGGGTCTCCAGCCCCAGCATTTT.

CDR3 nucleotides: TGTGCCAGCAGTGACAAGGGGGGAGCCACCGGGGAGCTGTTTTTT. It yields the protein CASSDKGGATGELFF. The J gene is TRBJ2-2, the V gene TRBV25-1, with D possibly being TRBD1 or TRBD2 (6 bases each). This CDR3 has 15 residues. Trimming took 3 bases from V and 4 from J, leaving 12 bases between them. CDR1 is MGHDK and CDR2 is SYGVNS in the germline V gene.

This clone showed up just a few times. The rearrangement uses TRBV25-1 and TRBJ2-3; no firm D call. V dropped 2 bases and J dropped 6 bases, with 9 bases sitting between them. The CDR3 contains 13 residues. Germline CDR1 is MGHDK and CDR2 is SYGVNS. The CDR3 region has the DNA TGTGCCAGCAGTGAAGGCAGCCGCGATACGCAGTATTTT. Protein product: CASSEGSRDTQYF.

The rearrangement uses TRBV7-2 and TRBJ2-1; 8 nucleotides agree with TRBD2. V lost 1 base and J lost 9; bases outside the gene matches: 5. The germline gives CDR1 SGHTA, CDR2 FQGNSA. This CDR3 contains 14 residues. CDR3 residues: CASSLDGRAIEQFF. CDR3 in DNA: TGTGCCAGCAGCTTAGACGGGAGGGCCATTGAGCAGTTCTTC.

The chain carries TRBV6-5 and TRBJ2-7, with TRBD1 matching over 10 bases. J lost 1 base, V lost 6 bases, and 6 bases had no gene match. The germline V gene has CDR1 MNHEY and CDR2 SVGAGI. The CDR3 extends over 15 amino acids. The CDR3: CASRGAGQGSYEQYF. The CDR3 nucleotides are TGTGCCAGCAGAGGGGCGGGACAGGGGTCCTACGAGCAGTACTTC.

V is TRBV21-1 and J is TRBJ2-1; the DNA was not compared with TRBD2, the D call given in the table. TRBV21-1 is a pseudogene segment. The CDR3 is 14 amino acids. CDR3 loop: CATTMGGPVGEQFF. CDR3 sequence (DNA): TGTGCCACGACAATGGGGGGGCCCGTGGGTGAGCAGTTCTTC.

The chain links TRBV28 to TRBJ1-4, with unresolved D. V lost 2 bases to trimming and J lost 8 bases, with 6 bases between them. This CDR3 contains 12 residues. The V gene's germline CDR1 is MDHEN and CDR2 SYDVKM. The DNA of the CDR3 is TGTGCCAGCAGTTTACTACTCGAAAAACTGTTTTTT. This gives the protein CASSLLLEKLFF.